The present T cell receptor beta chain was sequenced within a study of metastatic and nonmetastatic thyroid tumors. Study-wide context: Where malignant and benign thyroid patients were concerned, repertoires were compared across blood and tumor or nodule tissue.

TCRdb recomputed clones from the PCR reads via MiXCR. This table holds about 7,900 clones, roughly 24% found once. Germline CDR1 reads MNHGY; CDR2 reads SVAAGI. V dropped 2 bases and J dropped 1 base, with 3 bases sitting between them. There are 13 residues in the CDR3. Thyroid surgery had not been preceded by any treatment in any patient. The V gene is TRBV6-9, the J gene TRBJ1-5; D not certain. The clonotype comes from a female donor with papillary thyroid cancer or a benign thyroid nodule (not recorded which). Some clones in this sample may be carry-over from other donors' samples. The sample comprised adjacent normal tissue. The DNA for the CDR3 is TGTGCCAGCAGTTATGAGAGCAATCAGCCCCAGCATTTT. It is translated as CASSYESNQPQHF.